Presented here are 17 T cell receptor beta chains from one specimen sequenced in a study of T-cell reconstitution after alpha-beta-depleted transplantation in children. TCRbeta library preparation incorporated unique molecular identifiers. One entry per CDR3 protein results from TCRdb running MiXCR on the PCR reads. Of 200,000 to 250,000 distinct CDR3 sequences detected, 9.5% to 13% appear once; the ten largest clones hold 28%. The starting material was PBMCs, obtained before TCRalphabeta/CD19-depleted stem cell transplant. These receptors were collected from a child younger than two with acute myeloid leukemia, due to receive a stem cell transplant.

In its sample, this clonotype was seen many times. V usage is TRBV12-3 or TRBV12-4 and J usage is TRBJ1-2, with 8 bases fitting TRBD1. V dropped 5 bases and J dropped 8; count of bases not matched to a gene: 10. The CDR3 extends over 14 amino acids. The CDR3 sequence is CASSPGTGRGGYTF. CDR3 bases: TGTGCCAGCAGTCCCGGGACAGGTAGGGGAGGCTACACCTTC.

In this sample, this clonotype turned up many times. J is TRBJ1-3 and V is TRBV12-3 or TRBV12-4, with 12 bases lining up with TRBD1. The CDR3 runs to 15 residues. The ends lost 4 bases at V and 2 bases at J; junction bases unmatched: 0. DNA of the CDR3: TGTGCCAGCAGTTGGGACAGGGGGCCTGGAAACACCATATATTTT. This translates into CASSWDRGPGNTIYF.

There are a few counts of this clonotype. This chain uses TRBV19 with TRBJ2-2; no reliable D call. The CDR3 covers 12 residues. The V gene's germline CDR1 is LNHDA and CDR2 SQIVND (reference sequence). V lost 7 bases and J lost 3, with 6 bases in between. DNA of the CDR3: TGTGCCAGTAATGAGGACACCGGGGAGCTGTTTTTT. Translating gives CASNEDTGELFF.

The chain is built from TRBV7-9 and TRBJ2-7; 7 bases are a match to TRBD2. V dropped 2 bases and J dropped 3; count of bases not matched to a gene: 4. Germline assignment: CDR1 SEHNR and CDR2 FQNEAQ (reference sequence). There are 14 residues in the CDR3. The CDR3 protein is CASSLWERGYEQYF. The DNA for the CDR3 is TGTGCCAGCAGCTTATGGGAGCGGGGCTACGAGCAGTACTTC.

The chain couples TRBV28 to TRBJ2-1, with 15 bases lining up with TRBD2. V was pared by 4 bases and J by 3 bases, with 10 bases of the junction left unmatched. Per the germline V gene, CDR1 is MDHEN and CDR2 is SYDVKM. This CDR3 region has 19 residues. CDR3: CASSSDHGTSGRFYNEQFF. The CDR3 DNA reads as TGTGCCAGCAGTTCCGACCATGGGACTAGCGGGAGGTTCTACAATGAGCAGTTCTTC.

CDR3 sequence: CAWKSAGDPSGNTIYF. Here the CDR3 DNA reads TGTGCCTGGAAGAGCGCAGGGGATCCCTCTGGAAACACCATATATTTT. The genes are TRBV30 and TRBJ1-3, with D perhaps TRBD1 (6 bases). Trimming left V 4 bases short and J 0 bases short, with 16 bases between. The CDR3 runs to 16 residues. The germline V gene has CDR1 GTSNPN and CDR2 SVGIG (reference sequence).

This clonotype has a count of ten or more. This rearrangement joins TRBV28 to TRBJ2-3; no clear D. Germline V gene sequence: CDR1 MDHEN, CDR2 SYDVKM. The CDR3 is 12 amino acids. The V end lost 2 bases, the J end lost 3 bases, and 3 bases lay between the germline ends. The CDR3 sequence: CASSLQTDTQYF. The CDR3 DNA sequence: TGTGCCAGCAGTTTACAGACAGATACGCAGTATTTT.

The J gene is TRBJ2-2, the V gene TRBV18, with TRBD1 identical over 7 bases. Germline V gene data show CDR1 as KGHSH and CDR2 as LQKENI. This CDR3 is built from 16 residues. V dropped 2 bases and J dropped 2; count of bases not matched to a gene: 5. The CDR3 loop reads CASSPVPGGNTGELFF. CDR3 sequence (DNA): TGTGCCAGCTCACCAGTCCCAGGGGGTAACACCGGGGAGCTGTTTTTT.

The genes are TRBV7-9 and TRBJ2-3, with 9 bases aligning to TRBD1. The germline gives CDR1 SEHNR, CDR2 FQNEAQ (reference sequence). This CDR3 contains 20 residues. V was pared by 6 bases and J by 3 bases, with 22 bases of the junction left unmatched. This CDR3 is CASRPTQGAFGRLGTDTQYF. DNA for the CDR3: TGTGCCAGCAGGCCTACACAGGGGGCTTTCGGAAGATTAGGGACAGATACGCAGTATTTT.

This clonotype was observed many times. The J gene is TRBJ2-4, the V gene TRBV20-1; 9 bases map to TRBD2. Germline V gives CDR1 DFQATT, CDR2 SNEGSKA (reference sequence). The CDR3 is 15 residues long. V dropped 0 bases and J dropped 8; count of bases not matched to a gene: 8. This CDR3 is CSARDPAGGFDIQYF. The CDR3 coding sequence is TGCAGTGCTAGAGACCCAGCGGGAGGATTTGACATTCAGTACTTC.

The chain couples TRBV6-5 to TRBJ2-2; D is unresolved. The CDR3 loop spans 15 amino acids. The germline V and J ends were trimmed by 0 bases and 7 bases, with 12 bases remaining between them. Germline-derived CDR1 and CDR2 are MNHEY and SVGAGI. The CDR3 loop reads CASSYSQVSGGELFF. CDR3 DNA sequence: TGTGCCAGCAGTTACTCGCAAGTTTCTGGCGGGGAGCTGTTTTTT.

Of note for this clonotype: A much larger clone lies one base from this, so it may be a read error. The V call is TRBV28, the J call TRBJ1-2; D unresolved. This CDR3 region has 11 residues. The germline gives CDR1 MDHEN, CDR2 SYDVKM. With 4 bases removed from V and 3 bases from J, the gap between germline ends came to 3 bases. The CDR3 is CASSWYYGYTF. The CDR3 region has the DNA TGTGCCAGCAGTTGGTACTATGGCTACACCTTC.

As for this clonotype: One end of the junction varies from germline; a read error may be responsible. V gene TRBV25-1 combines with J gene TRBJ1-2; no clear D gene. The CDR3 is made up of 13 amino acids. CDR1 is MGHDK, CDR2 SYGVNS, per germline. CDR3 nucleotide sequence: TGTGCCAGCAATGAAGGAGCTAACTATGGCTACACCTTC. Its translation is CASNEGANYGYTF.

This clonotype was seen repeatedly, ten times or more. CDR3 residues: CSAGQGRNEQFF. CDR3 nucleotide sequence: TGCAGCGCCGGACAGGGTAGGAATGAGCAGTTCTTC. The chain carries TRBV29-1 and TRBJ2-1; 8 bases are shared with TRBD1. With 7 bases clipped from V and 7 bases from J, the junction kept 6 bases outside the gene matches. The CDR3 runs 12 residues. The germline gives CDR1 SQVTM, CDR2 ANQGSEA.

A few counts support this clonotype. J is TRBJ2-7 and V is TRBV20-1, with 11 bases identical to TRBD2. Germline V gives CDR1 DFQATT, CDR2 SNEGSKA (reference sequence). V trimming: 1 base; J trimming: 2 bases; junction bases outside the gene matches: 13. CDR3 size: 18 residues. CDR3 amino acids: CSARAWPLSSGRPYEQYF. The DNA for the CDR3 is TGCAGTGCTAGAGCTTGGCCCCTCTCTAGCGGGAGGCCCTACGAGCAGTACTTC.

This clonotype was counted many times. The chain combines TRBV12-3 or TRBV12-4 with TRBJ2-3; D assignment may be TRBD1 or TRBD2 (6 bases each). This CDR3 region has 14 residues. The V end was cut by 8 bases, the J end by 5 bases, with 17 bases between. CDR3 coding DNA: TGTGCCAGCGCCTACGGGGGCCGGGGAGATACGCAGTATTTT. Its protein is CASAYGGRGDTQYF.

This clonotype was seen a handful of times. The rearrangement links TRBV20-1 to TRBJ2-7; possibly TRBD2 for D (5 bases). Trimming left V 0 bases short and J 1 base short, with 10 bases between. This CDR3 is built from 14 residues. CDR1 is DFQATT, CDR2 SNEGSKA, per germline (reference sequence). CDR3 DNA sequence: TGCAGTGCTAGAGAGAACCAGCGGTCCTACGAGCAGTACTTC. Protein product: CSARENQRSYEQYF.